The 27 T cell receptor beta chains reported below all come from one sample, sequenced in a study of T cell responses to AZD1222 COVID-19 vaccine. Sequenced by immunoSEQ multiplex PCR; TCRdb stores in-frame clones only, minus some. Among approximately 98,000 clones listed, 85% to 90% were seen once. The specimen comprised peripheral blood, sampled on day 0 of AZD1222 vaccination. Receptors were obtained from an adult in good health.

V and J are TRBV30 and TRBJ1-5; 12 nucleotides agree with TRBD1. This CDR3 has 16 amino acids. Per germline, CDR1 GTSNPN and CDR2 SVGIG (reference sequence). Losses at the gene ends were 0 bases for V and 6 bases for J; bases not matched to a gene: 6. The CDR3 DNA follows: TGTGCCTGGAGTGTCGGAGGGACAGGGGGCCTTCAGCCCCAGCATTTT. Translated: CAWSVGGTGGLQPQHF.

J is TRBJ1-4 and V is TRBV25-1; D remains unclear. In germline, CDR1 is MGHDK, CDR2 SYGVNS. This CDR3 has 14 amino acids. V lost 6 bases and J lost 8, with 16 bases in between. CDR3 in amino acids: CASSQKRAPEKLFF. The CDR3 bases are TGTGCCAGCAGCCAAAAACGTGCGCCGGAAAAACTGTTTTTT.

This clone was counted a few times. CDR3 bases: TGTGCCAGCAGCCTCTCCCGTGGGGGGACTGAAGCTTTCTTT. Translated: CASSLSRGGTEAFF. V gene TRBV3-1 (or the pseudogene TRBV3-2) combines with J gene TRBJ1-1; tentative D call: TRBD1 (5 bases). Germline loops: CDR1 LGHDT, CDR2 YNNKEL (reference sequence). The CDR3 contains 14 residues. V was cut by 4 bases and J by 5 bases, with 14 bases left in between.

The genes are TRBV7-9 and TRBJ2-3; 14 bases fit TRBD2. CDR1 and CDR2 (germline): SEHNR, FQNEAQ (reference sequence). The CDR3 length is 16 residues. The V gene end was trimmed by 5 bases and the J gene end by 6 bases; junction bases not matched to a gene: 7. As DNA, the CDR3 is TGTGCCAGCAGCCCGGGACTAGCGGGGGTTTCGGATACGCAGTATTTT. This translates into CASSPGLAGVSDTQYF.

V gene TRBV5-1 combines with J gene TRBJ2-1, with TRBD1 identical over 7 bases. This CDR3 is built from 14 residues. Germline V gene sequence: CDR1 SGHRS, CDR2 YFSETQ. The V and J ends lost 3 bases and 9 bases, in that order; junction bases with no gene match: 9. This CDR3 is CASSSGPPGGEQFF. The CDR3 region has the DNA TGCGCCAGCAGCTCGGGACCCCCAGGGGGTGAGCAGTTCTTC.

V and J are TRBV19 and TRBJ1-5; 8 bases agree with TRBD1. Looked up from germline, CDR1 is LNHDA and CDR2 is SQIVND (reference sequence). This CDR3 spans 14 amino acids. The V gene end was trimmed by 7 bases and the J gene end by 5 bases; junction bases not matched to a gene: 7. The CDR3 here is CASTGTGHYQPQHF. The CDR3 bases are TGTGCCAGTACGGGGACAGGCCATTATCAGCCCCAGCATTTT.

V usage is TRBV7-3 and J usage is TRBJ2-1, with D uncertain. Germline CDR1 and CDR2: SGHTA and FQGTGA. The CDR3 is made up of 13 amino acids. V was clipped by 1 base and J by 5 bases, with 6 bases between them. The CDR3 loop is CASSLRVDNEQFF. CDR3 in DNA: TGTGCCAGCAGCTTAAGGGTGGACAATGAGCAGTTCTTC. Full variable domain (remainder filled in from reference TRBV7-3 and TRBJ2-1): GAGVSQTPSNKVTEKGKYVELRCDPISGHTALYWYRQSLGQGPEFLIYFQGTGAADDSGLPNDRFFAVRPEGSVSTLKIQRTERGDSAVYLCASSLRVDNEQFFGPGTRLTVL.

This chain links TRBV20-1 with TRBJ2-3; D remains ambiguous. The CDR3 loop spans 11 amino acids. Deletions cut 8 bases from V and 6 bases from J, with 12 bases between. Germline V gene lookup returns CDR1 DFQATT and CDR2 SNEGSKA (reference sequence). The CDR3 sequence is CSPKGADTQYF. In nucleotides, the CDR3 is TGCAGTCCGAAGGGCGCGGATACGCAGTATTTT.

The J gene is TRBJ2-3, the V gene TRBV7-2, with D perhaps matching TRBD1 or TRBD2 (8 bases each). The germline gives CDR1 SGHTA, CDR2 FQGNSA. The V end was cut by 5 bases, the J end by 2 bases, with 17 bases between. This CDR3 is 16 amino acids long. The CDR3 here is CASSAGGGGLTDTQYF. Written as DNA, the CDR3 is TGTGCCAGCAGCGCAGGGGGCGGGGGGCTCACAGATACGCAGTATTTT. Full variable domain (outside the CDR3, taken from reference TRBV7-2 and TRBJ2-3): GAGVSQSPSNKVTEKGKDVELRCDPISGHTALYWYRQSLGQGLEFLIYFQGNSAPDKSGLPSDRFSAERTGGSVSTLTIQRTQQEDSAVYLCASSAGGGGLTDTQYFGPGTRLTVL.

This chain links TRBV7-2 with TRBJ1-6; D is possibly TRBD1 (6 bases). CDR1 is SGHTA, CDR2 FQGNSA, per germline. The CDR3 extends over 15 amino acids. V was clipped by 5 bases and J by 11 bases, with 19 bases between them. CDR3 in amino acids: CASSPGQPTGPPLHF. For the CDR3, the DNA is TGTGCCAGCAGCCCAGGACAGCCCACCGGCCCACCCCTCCACTTT.

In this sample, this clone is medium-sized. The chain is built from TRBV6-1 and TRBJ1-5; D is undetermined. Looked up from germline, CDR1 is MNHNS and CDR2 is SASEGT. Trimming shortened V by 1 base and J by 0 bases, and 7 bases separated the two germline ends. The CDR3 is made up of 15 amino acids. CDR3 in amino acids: CASSEERYSNQPQHF. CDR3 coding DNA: TGTGCCAGCAGTGAAGAGAGGTATAGCAATCAGCCCCAGCATTTT.

The CDR3 DNA reads as TGTGCCAGCAGCTTGCCTCCTACTAGCGGGGGGTCCAATGAGCAGTTCTTC. Amino acid sequence: CASSLPPTSGGSNEQFF. The chain links TRBV5-4 to TRBJ2-1, with 12 bases fitting TRBD2. Germline CDR1 reads SGHNT; CDR2 reads YYREEE (reference sequence). The CDR3 loop spans 17 amino acids. J was trimmed by 6 bases and V by 1 base; bases with no gene match: 8.

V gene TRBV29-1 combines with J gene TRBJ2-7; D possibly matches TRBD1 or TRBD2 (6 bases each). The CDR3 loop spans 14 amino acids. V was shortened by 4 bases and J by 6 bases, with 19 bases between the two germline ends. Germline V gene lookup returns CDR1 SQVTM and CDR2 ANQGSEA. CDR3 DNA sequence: TGCAGCGTTGGAAGGGGGGTACCTGCGGGCGAGCAGTACTTC. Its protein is CSVGRGVPAGEQYF.

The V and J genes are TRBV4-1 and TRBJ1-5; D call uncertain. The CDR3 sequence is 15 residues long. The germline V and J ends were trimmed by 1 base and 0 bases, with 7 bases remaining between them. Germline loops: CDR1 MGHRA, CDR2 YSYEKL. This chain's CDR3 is CASSQVQVSNQPQHF. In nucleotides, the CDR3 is TGCGCCAGCAGCCAAGTGCAGGTTAGCAATCAGCCCCAGCATTTT.

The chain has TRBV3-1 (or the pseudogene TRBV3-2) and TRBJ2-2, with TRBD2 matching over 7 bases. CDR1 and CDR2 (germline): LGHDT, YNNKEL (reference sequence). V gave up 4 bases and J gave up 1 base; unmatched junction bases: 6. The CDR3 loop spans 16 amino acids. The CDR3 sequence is CASSRGLVGNTGELFF. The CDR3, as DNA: TGTGCCAGCAGCCGCGGACTAGTCGGGAACACCGGGGAGCTGTTTTTT.

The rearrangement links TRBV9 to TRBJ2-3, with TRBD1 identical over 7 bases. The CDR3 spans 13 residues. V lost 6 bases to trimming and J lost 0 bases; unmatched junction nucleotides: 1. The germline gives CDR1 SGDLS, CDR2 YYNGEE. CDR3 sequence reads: CASKGASTDTQYF. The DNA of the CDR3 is TGTGCCAGCAAGGGGGCAAGCACAGATACGCAGTATTTT.

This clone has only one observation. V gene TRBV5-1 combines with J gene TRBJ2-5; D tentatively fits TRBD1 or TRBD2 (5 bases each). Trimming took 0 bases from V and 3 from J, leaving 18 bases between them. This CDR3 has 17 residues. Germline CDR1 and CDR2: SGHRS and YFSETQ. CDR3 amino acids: CASSLAILGTVKETQYF. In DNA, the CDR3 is TGCGCCAGCAGCTTGGCCATATTAGGGACCGTAAAAGAGACCCAGTACTTC.

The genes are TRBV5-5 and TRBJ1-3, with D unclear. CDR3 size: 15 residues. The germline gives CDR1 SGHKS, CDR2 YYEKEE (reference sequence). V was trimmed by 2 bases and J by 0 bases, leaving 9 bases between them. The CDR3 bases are TGTGCCAGCAGCTTAACTGATCTCTCTGGAAACACCATATATTTT. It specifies CASSLTDLSGNTIYF.

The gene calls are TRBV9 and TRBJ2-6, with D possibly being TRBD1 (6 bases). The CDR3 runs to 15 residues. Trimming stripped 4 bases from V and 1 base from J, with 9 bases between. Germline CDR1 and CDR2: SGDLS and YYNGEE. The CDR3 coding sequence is TGTGCCAGCAGCACAACAGGGTCTGGGGCCAACGTCCTGACTTTC. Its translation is CASSTTGSGANVLTF. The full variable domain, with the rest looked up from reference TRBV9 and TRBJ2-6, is DSGVTQTPKHLITATGQRVTLRCSPRSGDLSVYWYQQSLDQGLQFLIQYYNGEERAKGNILERFSAQQFPDLHSELNLSSLELGDSALYFCASSTTGSGANVLTFGAGSRLTVL.

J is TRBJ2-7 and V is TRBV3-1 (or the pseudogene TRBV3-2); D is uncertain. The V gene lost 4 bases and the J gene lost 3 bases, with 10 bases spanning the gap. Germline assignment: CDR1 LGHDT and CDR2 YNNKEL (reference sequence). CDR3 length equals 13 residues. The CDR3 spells CASSPLDRYEQYF. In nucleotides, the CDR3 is TGTGCCAGCAGCCCCCTGGACCGCTACGAGCAGTACTTC.

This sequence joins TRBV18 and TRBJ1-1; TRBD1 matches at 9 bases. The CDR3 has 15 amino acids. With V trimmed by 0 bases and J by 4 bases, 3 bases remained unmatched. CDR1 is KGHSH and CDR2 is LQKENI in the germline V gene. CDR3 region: CASSPPGQGSTEAFF. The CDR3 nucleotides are TGTGCCAGCTCACCACCTGGACAGGGGAGCACTGAAGCTTTCTTT.

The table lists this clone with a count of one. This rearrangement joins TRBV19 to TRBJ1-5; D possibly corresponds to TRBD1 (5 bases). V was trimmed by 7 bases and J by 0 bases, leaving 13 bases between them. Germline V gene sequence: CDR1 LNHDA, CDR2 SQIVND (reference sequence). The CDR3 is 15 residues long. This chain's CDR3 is CASTEGQYSNQPQHF. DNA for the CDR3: TGTGCCAGTACGGAGGGGCAATATAGCAATCAGCCCCAGCATTTT. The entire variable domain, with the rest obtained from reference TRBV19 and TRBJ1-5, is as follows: DGGITQSPKYLFRKEGQNVTLSCEQNLNHDAMYWYRQDPGQGLRLIYYSQIVNDFQKGDIAEGYSVSREKKESFPLTVTSAQKNPTAFYLCASTEGQYSNQPQHFGDGTRLSIL.

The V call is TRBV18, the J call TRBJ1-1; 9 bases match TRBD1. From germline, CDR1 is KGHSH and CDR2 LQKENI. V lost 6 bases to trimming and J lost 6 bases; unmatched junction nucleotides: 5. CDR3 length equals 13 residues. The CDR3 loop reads CASSPTGGPEAFF. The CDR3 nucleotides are TGTGCCAGCTCTCCTACAGGGGGCCCTGAAGCTTTCTTT.

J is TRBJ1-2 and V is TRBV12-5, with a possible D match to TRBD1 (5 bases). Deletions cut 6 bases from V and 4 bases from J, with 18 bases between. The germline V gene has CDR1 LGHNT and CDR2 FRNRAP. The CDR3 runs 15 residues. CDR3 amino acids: CASGPARGQGYGYTF. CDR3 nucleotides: TGTGCTAGTGGCCCTGCTCGGGGCCAAGGCTATGGCTACACCTTC. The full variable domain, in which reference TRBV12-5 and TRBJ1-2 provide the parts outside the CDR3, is DARVTQTPRHKVTEMGQEVTMRCQPILGHNTVFWYRQTMMQGLELLAYFRNRAPLDDSGMPKDRFSAEMPDATLATLKIQPSEPRDSAVYFCASGPARGQGYGYTFGSGTRLTVV.

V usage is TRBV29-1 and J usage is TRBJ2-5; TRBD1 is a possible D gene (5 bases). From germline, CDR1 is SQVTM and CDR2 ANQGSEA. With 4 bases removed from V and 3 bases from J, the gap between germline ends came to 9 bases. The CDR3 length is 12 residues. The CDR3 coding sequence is TGCAGCGTTGGTGGGGCAGAAGAGACCCAGTACTTC. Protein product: CSVGGAEETQYF.

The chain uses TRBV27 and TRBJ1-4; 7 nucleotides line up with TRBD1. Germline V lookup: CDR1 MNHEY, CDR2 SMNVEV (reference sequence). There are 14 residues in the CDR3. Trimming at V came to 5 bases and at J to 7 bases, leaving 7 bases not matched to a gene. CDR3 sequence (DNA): TGTGCCAGCAGTCCGGACAGGTCTAGTGAAAAACTGTTTTTT. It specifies CASSPDRSSEKLFF. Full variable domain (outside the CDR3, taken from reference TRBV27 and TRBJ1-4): EAQVTQNPRYLITVTGKKLTVTCSQNMNHEYMSWYRQDPGLGLRQIYYSMNVEVTDKGDVPEGYKVSRKEKRNFPLILESPSPNQTSLYFCASSPDRSSEKLFFGSGTQLSVL.

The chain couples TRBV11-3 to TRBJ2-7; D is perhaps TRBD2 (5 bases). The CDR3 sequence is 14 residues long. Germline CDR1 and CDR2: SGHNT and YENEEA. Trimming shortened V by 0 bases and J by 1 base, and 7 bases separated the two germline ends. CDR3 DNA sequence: TGTGCCAGCAGCTTAGATTCGGGATCCTACGAGCAGTACTTC. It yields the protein CASSLDSGSYEQYF.